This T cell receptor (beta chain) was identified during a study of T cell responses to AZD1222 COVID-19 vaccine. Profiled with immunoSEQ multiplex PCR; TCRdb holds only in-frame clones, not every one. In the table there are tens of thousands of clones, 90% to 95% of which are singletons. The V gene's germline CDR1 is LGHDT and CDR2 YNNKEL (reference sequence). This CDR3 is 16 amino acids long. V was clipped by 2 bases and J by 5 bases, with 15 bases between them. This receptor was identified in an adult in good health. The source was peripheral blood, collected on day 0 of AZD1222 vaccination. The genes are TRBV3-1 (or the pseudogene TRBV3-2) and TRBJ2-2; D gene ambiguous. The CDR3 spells CASSQIVGVGTGELFF. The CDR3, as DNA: TGTGCCAGCAGCCAAATCGTTGGGGTCGGGACCGGGGAGCTGTTTTTT.